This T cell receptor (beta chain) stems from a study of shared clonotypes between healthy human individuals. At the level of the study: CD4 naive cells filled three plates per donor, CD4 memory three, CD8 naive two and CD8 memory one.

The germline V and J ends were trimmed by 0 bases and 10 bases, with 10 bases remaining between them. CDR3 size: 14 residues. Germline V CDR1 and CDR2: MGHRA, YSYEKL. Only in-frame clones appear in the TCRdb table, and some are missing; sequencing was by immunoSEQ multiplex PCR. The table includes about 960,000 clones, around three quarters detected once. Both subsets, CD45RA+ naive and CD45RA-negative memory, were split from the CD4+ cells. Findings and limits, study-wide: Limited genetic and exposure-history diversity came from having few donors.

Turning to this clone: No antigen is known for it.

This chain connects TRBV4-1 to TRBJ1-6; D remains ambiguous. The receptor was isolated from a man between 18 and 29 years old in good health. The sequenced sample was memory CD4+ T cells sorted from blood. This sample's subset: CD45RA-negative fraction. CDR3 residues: CASSQEDGNSPLHF. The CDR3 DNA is TGCGCCAGCAGCCAAGAGGACGGAAACTCACCCCTCCACTTT.